The 15 T cell receptor beta chains in this list originate from one sample, sequenced in a study of Graves' ophthalmopathy and Graves' hyperthyroidism. For repertoire sequencing, the TCR beta CDR3 regions were amplified from RNA transcripts. HTBI-primed RT-PCR formed the first round, and a multiplex PCR formed the second. Using its own MiXCR run on the multiplex PCR reads, TCRdb lists one record per CDR3 protein. The table records more than 300,000 distinct CDR3 sequences, about 16% of them present only once. Sequences were obtained from peripheral blood. These receptors all come from a woman aged 18-29 years with stable Graves' hyperthyroidism.

This clonotype came up many times. The chain combines TRBV11-3 with TRBJ1-1; a possible D gene is TRBD1 (5 bases). Germline CDR1 and CDR2: SGHNT and YENEEA. The V end lost 5 bases, the J end lost 7 bases, and 11 bases lay between the germline ends. The CDR3 loop spans 12 amino acids. The CDR3 nucleotides read TGTGCCAGCAGCCCGGGGCCTTTTGAAGCTTTCTTT. Translation: CASSPGPFEAFF.

This clonotype was recorded a few times. The CDR3 loop reads CASVSGPVGTYEQYF. The CDR3 coding sequence is TGTGCCAGCGTGAGTGGGCCTGTAGGTACCTACGAGCAGTACTTC. J is TRBJ2-7 and V is TRBV6-1; D not resolved. V lost 8 bases, J lost 2 bases, and 19 bases lay in between. CDR1 is MNHNS, CDR2 SASEGT, per germline. This CDR3 region has 15 residues.

This clonotype was detected ten times or more. This chain links TRBV12-5 with TRBJ2-2; weak D call: TRBD2 (6 bases). Germline values: CDR1 LGHNT, CDR2 FRNRAP. This CDR3 is built from 16 residues. V gave up 6 bases and J gave up 4 bases, with 18 bases separating them. CDR3 sequence (DNA): TGTGCTAGTGGACCGATTGGGGGGAACCTCACCGGGGAGCTGTTTTTT. As protein: CASGPIGGNLTGELFF.

In its sample, this clonotype was seen many times. CDR3 sequence reads: CASSFAAALNYGYTF. For the CDR3, the DNA is TGTGCCAGCAGTTTTGCCGCGGCACTCAACTATGGCTACACCTTC. The rearrangement links TRBV12-3 or TRBV12-4 to TRBJ1-2; D is uncertain. The germline V and J ends were trimmed by 3 bases and 2 bases, with 13 bases remaining between them. The CDR3 has 15 residues.

This clonotype was picked up many times. The CDR3 sequence is CASSHGGGPSSGNTIYF. CDR3 DNA sequence: TGCGCCAGCAGCCATGGCGGGGGTCCCAGCTCTGGAAACACCATATATTTT. V gene TRBV5-1 combines with J gene TRBJ1-3; D may be TRBD1 (5 bases). CDR1 and CDR2 from the germline V gene are SGHRS and YFSETQ. V lost 4 bases and J lost 0, with 17 bases in between. This CDR3 spans 17 amino acids.

This clonotype was seen ten or more times. The chain has TRBV5-4 and TRBJ1-1, with no clear D. CDR1 and CDR2 (germline): SGHNT, YYREEE (reference sequence). The CDR3 sequence is 12 residues long. V was shortened by 0 bases and J by 11 bases, with 11 bases between the two germline ends. CDR3 in DNA: TGTGCCAGCAGCTTGGCGGGGAACGGCGCTTTCTTT. The encoded protein is CASSLAGNGAFF. Full variable domain (remainder filled in from reference TRBV5-4 and TRBJ1-1): ETGVTQSPTHLIKTRGQQVTLRCSSQSGHNTVSWYQQALGQGPQFIFQYYREEENGRGNFPPRFSGLQFPNYSSELNVNALELDDSALYLCASSLAGNGAFFGQGTRLTVV.

This clonotype came up many times. This chain connects TRBV29-1 to TRBJ2-5; 7 positions agree with TRBD1. This CDR3 is 14 amino acids long. With 6 bases clipped from V and 2 bases from J, the junction kept 9 bases outside the gene matches. Germline V CDR1 and CDR2: SQVTM, ANQGSEA. The CDR3 here is CSVRTPGQQETQYF. The DNA of the CDR3 is TGCAGCGTCCGAACCCCGGGACAGCAAGAGACCCAGTACTTC.

This clonotype was seen at least ten times. The chain joins TRBV6-1 to TRBJ2-5, with no clear D. The CDR3 spans 14 residues. CDR1 MNHNS and CDR2 SASEGT come from the germline V gene. V lost 3 bases and J 1 base, leaving 9 bases between the germline ends. For the CDR3, the DNA is TGTGCCAGCAGTGATAACATTTCCCAAGAGACCCAGTACTTC. It is translated as CASSDNISQETQYF.

This clonotype was found a few times. A much larger clone differs by one base, so this may be a read error. CDR3 coding DNA: TGCAGCGCCGTCGGGGCGGTCACTGAAGCTTGCTTT. Encoded protein: CSAVGAVTEACF. V usage is TRBV29-1 and J usage is TRBJ1-1; D perhaps matches TRBD1 (5 bases). This CDR3 has 12 amino acids. In germline, CDR1 is SQVTM, CDR2 ANQGSEA.

There are many counts of this clonotype. V is TRBV28 and J is TRBJ1-2; TRBD1 is a possible D gene (6 bases). V lost 1 base, J lost 2 bases, and 17 bases lay in between. Germline CDR1 reads MDHEN; CDR2 reads SYDVKM. The CDR3 loop spans 17 amino acids. The CDR3 bases are TGTGCCAGCAGTTTATTTCTGAGCAGGACAGAGAACTATGGCTACACCTTC. Translating it yields CASSLFLSRTENYGYTF.

This clonotype occurred many times. J is TRBJ1-1 and V is TRBV19; no definite D call. CDR1 and CDR2 (germline): LNHDA, SQIVND (reference sequence). The CDR3 consists of 16 residues. Between the trimmed V and J ends, which lost 6 bases and 5 bases, there was a span of 22 bases. The CDR3, as DNA: TGTGCCAGTAGCACTCGGGCCCTGGGCCCGACGACTGAAGCTTTCTTT. It is translated as CASSTRALGPTTEAFF.

J is TRBJ2-7 and V is TRBV24-1, with 11 positions matching TRBD2. The V gene end was trimmed by 4 bases and the J gene end by 0 bases; junction bases not matched to a gene: 4. Per the germline V gene, CDR1 is KGHDR and CDR2 is SFDVKD. The CDR3 covers 16 residues. The CDR3 sequence: CATSEGGLADSYEQYF. DNA of the CDR3: TGTGCCACCAGTGAAGGGGGACTAGCGGACTCCTACGAGCAGTACTTC.

This clonotype was recorded at least ten times. V gene TRBV9 combines with J gene TRBJ1-5; TRBD1 might be the D (6 bases). Between the trimmed V and J ends, which lost 4 bases and 6 bases, there was a span of 14 bases. The CDR3 extends over 14 amino acids. Germline values: CDR1 SGDLS, CDR2 YYNGEE. The CDR3 is CASSQDSSRQPQHF. Here the CDR3 DNA reads TGTGCCAGCAGCCAGGACAGCTCTCGTCAGCCCCAGCATTTT. Variable domain in full (rest from reference TRBV9 and TRBJ1-5): DSGVTQTPKHLITATGQRVTLRCSPRSGDLSVYWYQQSLDQGLQFLIQYYNGEERAKGNILERFSAQQFPDLHSELNLSSLELGDSALYFCASSQDSSRQPQHFGDGTRLSIL.

The chain recombines TRBV5-1 with TRBJ2-5, with unresolved D. V lost 4 bases and J lost 2, with 12 bases in between. Germline V gene lookup returns CDR1 SGHRS and CDR2 YFSETQ. The CDR3 runs 14 residues. The CDR3, as DNA: TGCGCCAGCAGCATACTGACAAGACAAGAGACCCAGTACTTC. This encodes CASSILTRQETQYF.

This clonotype showed up many times. The chain combines TRBV5-1 with TRBJ2-3; D might be TRBD1 (6 bases). Trimming cost V 4 bases and J 2 bases, with 14 bases left between them. The CDR3 has 15 residues. Germline CDR1 reads SGHRS; CDR2 reads YFSETQ. CDR3: CASSQVKGDTDTQYF. CDR3 nucleotide sequence: TGCGCCAGCAGCCAAGTCAAGGGGGACACAGATACGCAGTATTTT.